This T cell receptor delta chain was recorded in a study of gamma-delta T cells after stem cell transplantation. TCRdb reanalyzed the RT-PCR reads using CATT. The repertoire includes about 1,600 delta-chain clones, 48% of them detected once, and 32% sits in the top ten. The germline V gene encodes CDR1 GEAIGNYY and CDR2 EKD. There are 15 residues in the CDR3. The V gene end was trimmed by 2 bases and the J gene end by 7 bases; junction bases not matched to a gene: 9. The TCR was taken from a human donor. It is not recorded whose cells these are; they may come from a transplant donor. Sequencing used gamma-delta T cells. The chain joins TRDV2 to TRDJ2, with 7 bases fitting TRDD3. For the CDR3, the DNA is TGTGCCTGTGACATGCTTCGGGGGATGAGAGCACAACTCTTCTTT. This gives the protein CACDMLRGMRAQLFF.